This TCR beta chain was recovered during a study of breast tumors, draining lymph nodes, adjacent tissues. Study-wide findings and caveats: The lymph node origin of tumor T cells was framed as consistent with a hypothesis, not demonstrated. Most tumor T cells seemingly derive from lymph node, then expand in tumor. Tumor and nontumor repertoires were significantly more similar in luminal-like than in basal-like breast cancer.

This clonotype was observed many times. Its target is unknown. CDR1 is SGHDT and CDR2 is YYEEEE in the germline V gene. The CDR3 loop spans 17 amino acids. V lost 3 bases to trimming and J lost 4 bases, with 21 bases between them. TCRdb re-analysed the multiplex PCR reads in MiXCR, keeping a single row per CDR3 protein. The repertoire holds more than 80,000 distinct CDR3 sequences, about 30% seen once, with approximately 5.2% in the top ten. Samples came from axillary lymph nodes draining the breast cancer. This sequence joins TRBV5-6 and TRBJ2-3; no firm D call. The source material was axillary lymph node tissue. The receptor's source is a female donor with breast cancer. Some clones in this sample may be carry-over from other donors' samples. The CDR3 reads CASSSPGSPPLPDTQYF. CDR3 DNA sequence: TGTGCCAGCAGCTCCCCGGGTAGTCCGCCTCTCCCAGATACGCAGTATTTT.